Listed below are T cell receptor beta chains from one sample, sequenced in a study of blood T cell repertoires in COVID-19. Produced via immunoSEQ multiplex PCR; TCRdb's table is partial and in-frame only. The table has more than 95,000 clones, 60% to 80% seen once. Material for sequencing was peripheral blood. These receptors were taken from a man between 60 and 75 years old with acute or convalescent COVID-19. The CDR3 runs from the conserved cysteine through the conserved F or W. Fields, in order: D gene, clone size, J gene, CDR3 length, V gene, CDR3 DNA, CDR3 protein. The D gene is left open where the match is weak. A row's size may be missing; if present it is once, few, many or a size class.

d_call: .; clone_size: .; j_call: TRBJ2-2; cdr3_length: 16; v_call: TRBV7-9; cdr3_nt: TGTGCCAGCGCCGGGGGATCCGCGGGTTCCACCGGGGAGCTGTTTTTT; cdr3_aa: CASAGGSAGSTGELFF
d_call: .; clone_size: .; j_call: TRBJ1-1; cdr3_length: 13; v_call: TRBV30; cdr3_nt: TGTGCCTGGAGTCTTACCAGGAACACTGAAGCTTTCTTT; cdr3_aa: CAWSLTRNTEAFF
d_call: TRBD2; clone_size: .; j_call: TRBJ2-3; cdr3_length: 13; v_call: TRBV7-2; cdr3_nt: TGTGCCAGCAGCGGGACTAGCGGTTATACGCAGTATTTT; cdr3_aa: CASSGTSGYTQYF
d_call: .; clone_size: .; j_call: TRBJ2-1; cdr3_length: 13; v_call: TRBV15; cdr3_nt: TGTGCCACCAGCAGATCCAGGGGAAATGAGCAGTTCTTC; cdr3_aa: CATSRSRGNEQFF
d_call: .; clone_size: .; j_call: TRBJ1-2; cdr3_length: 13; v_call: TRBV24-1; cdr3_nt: TGTGCCACCAGTGAAGGACAGAACTATGGCTACACCTTC; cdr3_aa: CATSEGQNYGYTF
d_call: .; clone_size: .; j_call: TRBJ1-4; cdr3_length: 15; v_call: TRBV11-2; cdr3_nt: TGTGCCAGCAGCTTTTTGCGGGCAACTAATGAAAAACTGTTTTTT; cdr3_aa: CASSFLRATNEKLFF
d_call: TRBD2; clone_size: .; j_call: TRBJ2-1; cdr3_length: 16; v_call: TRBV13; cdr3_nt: TGTGCCAGCAGCCCCCGCCTAGCGGGAGTCTACAATGAGCAGTTCTTC; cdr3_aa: CASSPRLAGVYNEQFF
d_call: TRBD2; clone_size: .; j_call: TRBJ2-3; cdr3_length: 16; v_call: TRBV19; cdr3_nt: TGTGCCAGTAGTATAGGTAGCGGGGGCTTTAGGGATACGCAGTATTTT; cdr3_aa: CASSIGSGGFRDTQYF
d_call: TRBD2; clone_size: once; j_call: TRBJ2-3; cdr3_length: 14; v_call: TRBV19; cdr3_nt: TGTGCCAGTAGTATCTTATGGGGAGGGGATACGCAGTATTTT; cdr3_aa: CASSILWGGDTQYF
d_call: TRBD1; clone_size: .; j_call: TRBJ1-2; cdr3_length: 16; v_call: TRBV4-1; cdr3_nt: TGCGCCAGCAGCCAAGATAACAGGGGGCGCAACTATGGCTACACCTTC; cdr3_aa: CASSQDNRGRNYGYTF
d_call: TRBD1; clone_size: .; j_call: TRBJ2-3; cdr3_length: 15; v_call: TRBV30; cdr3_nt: TGTGCCTGGTCCCGACCGACAGGGCGCACAGATACGCAGTATTTT; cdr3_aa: CAWSRPTGRTDTQYF
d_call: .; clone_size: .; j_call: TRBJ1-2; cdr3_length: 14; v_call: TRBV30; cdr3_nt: TGTGCCTGCAATCATGTTGGGGGCTTGGGGGGCTACACCTTC; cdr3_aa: CACNHVGGLGGYTF
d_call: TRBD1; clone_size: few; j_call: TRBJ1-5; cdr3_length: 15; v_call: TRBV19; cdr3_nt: TGTGCCAGTAGCCCGGGACAGCGGGGGGGACAGCCCCAGCATTTT; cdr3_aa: CASSPGQRGGQPQHF
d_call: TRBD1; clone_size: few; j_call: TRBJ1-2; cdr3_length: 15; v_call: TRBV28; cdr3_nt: TGTGCCAGCAGTTCCCGGGACAGGGGTTACGGTGGCTACACCTTC; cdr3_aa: CASSSRDRGYGGYTF
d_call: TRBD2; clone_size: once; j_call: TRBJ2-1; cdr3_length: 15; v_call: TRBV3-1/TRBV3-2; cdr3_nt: TGTGCCAGCAGCGGAAAGCGGGGGGGGTACAATGAGCAGTTCTTC; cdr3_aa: CASSGKRGGYNEQFF
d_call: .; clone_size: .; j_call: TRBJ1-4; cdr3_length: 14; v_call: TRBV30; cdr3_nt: TGTGCCTGGAGAGGGGGAGGGCCTAATGAAAAACTGTTTTTT; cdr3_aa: CAWRGGGPNEKLFF
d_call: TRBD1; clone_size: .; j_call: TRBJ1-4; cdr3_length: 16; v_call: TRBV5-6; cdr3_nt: TGTGCCAGCAGCGCAAGGGGACAGGGTCCCGGGGGAAAACTGTTTTTT; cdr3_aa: CASSARGQGPGGKLFF
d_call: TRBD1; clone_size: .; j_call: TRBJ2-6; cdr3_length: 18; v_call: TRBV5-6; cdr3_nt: TGTGCCAGCAGCTTGGACAGGGGCCTAAAAACGGGGGCCAACGTCCTGACTTTC; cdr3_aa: CASSLDRGLKTGANVLTF
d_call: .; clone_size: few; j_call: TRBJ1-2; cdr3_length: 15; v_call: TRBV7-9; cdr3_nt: TGTGCCAGCAGCTTAGAGGGCAGGGCTAACTATGGCTACACCTTC; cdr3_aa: CASSLEGRANYGYTF
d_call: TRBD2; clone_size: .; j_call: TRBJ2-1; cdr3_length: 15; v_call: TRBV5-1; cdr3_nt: TGCGCCAGCAGCCAGGGACTAGCCGGGAAAGAAGAGCAGTTCTTC; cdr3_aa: CASSQGLAGKEEQFF
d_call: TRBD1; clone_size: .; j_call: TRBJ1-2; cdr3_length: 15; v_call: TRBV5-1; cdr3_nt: TGCGCCAGCAGCCCAAGAGGACAGGGGCAGGGTGGCTACACCTTC; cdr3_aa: CASSPRGQGQGGYTF
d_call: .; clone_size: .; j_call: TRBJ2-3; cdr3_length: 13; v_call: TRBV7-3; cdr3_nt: TGTGCCAGCAGCCGCACGAGTTCTCAAGGAGTGTATTTT; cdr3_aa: CASSRTSSQGVYF
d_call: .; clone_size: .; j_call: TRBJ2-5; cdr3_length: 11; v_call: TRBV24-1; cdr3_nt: TGTGCCACAGAGGGCGGGGAAATCCAGTACTTC; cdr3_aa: CATEGGEIQYF
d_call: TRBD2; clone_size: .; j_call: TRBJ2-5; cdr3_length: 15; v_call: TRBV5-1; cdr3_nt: TGCGCCAGCAGCATCGATGGAGCGGGAGCAAAGACCCAGTACTTC; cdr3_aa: CASSIDGAGAKTQYF
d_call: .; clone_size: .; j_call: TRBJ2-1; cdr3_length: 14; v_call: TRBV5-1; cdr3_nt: TGCGCCAGCAGCTATGATGCTTACGGCAATGAGCAGTTCTTC; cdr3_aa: CASSYDAYGNEQFF
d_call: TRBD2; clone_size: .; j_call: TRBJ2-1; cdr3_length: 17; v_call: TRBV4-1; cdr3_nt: TGCGCCAGCAGCCAAGATATCACTAGCGGGACCTACAATGAGCAGTTCTTC; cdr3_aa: CASSQDITSGTYNEQFF
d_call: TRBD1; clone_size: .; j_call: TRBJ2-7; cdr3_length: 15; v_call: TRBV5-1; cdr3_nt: TGCGCCAGCAGCTTGACCCGGACAGGGATCTACGAGCAGTACTTC; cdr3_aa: CASSLTRTGIYEQYF
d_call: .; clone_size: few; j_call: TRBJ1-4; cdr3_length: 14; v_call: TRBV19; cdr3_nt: TGTGCCAGTCGGGGTGAGGGGGCTAATGAAAAACTGTTTTTT; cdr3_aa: CASRGEGANEKLFF
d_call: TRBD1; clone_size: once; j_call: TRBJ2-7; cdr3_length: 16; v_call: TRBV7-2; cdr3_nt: TGTGCCAGCAGCTTAGGGAGGGGGACAGGGAGCAGGGAGCAGTACTTC; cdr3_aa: CASSLGRGTGSREQYF
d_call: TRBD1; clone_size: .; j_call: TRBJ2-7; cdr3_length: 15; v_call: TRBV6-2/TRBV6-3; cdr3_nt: TGTGCCAGCAGTTACGGGACAGGAATCCCCTACGAGCAGTACTTC; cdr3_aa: CASSYGTGIPYEQYF
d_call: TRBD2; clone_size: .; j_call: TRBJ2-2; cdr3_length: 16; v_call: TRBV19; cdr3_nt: TGTGCCAGTAGTATTGCTGGACTAGTATATCCCGGGGAGCTGTTTTTT; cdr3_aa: CASSIAGLVYPGELFF
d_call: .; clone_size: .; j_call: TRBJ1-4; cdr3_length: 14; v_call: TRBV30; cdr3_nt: TGTGCCTGGAGTGACGGTGGGGGGAATGAAAAACTGTTTTTT; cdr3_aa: CAWSDGGGNEKLFF
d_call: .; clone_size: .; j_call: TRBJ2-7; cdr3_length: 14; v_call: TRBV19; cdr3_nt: TGTGCCAGTAAGTCGAGGGGGATGACGAACGAGCAGTACTTC; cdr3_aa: CASKSRGMTNEQYF
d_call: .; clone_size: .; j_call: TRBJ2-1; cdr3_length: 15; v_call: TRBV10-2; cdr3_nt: TGCGCCAGCAGGGACCGGGACACAGCCTACAATGAGCAGTTCTTC; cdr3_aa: CASRDRDTAYNEQFF
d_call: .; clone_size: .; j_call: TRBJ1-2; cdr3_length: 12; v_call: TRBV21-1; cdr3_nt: TGTGCCAGCAGCAACAGAGGTCACGGCTACACCTTC; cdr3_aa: CASSNRGHGYTF
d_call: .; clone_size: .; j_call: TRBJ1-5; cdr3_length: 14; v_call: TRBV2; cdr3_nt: TGTGCCAGCAGTGAAGGTTCTGGCAATCAGCCCCAGCATTTT; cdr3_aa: CASSEGSGNQPQHF
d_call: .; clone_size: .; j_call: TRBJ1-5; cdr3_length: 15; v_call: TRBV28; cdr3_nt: TGTGCCAGCAGTTTTAGGACAGCGAGCAATCAGCCCCAGCATTTT; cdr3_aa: CASSFRTASNQPQHF
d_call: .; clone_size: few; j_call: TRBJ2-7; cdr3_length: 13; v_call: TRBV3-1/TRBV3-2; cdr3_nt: TGTGCCAGCAGCGCCGAGAGCTCCTACGAGCAGTACTTC; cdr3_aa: CASSAESSYEQYF
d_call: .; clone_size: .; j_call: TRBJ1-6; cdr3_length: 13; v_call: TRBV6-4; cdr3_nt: TGTGCCAGCAGTGATTCAGGGAATTCACCCCTCCACTTT; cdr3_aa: CASSDSGNSPLHF
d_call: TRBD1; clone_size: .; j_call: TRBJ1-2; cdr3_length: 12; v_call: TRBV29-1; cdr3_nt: TGCAGCGTTGGGGGACAGGGTCATGGCTACACCTTC; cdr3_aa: CSVGGQGHGYTF
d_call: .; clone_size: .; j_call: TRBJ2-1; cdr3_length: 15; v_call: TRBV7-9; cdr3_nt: TGTGCCAGCAGCCCACGGACAAGCTCCTACAATGAGCAGTTCTTC; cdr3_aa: CASSPRTSSYNEQFF
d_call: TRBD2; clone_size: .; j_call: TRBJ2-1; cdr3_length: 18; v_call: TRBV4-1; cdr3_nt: TGCGCCAGCAGCCAAGGACCGGGACTAGCGGGGGGGGTCAATGAGCAGTTCTTC; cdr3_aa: CASSQGPGLAGGVNEQFF